The T cell receptor beta chain described here comes from a study of CD8+CD57+ T cells in acquired aplastic anemia. Overall study: Sorted CD4+ and CD8+ cells yielded DNA averaging approximately 3 ug. There were some 9.8 million reads, on average, for CD4+ cells from healthy donors. Study-level results: With respect to CD8+ Simpson's diversity, patients and controls did not differ significantly. Patients and controls had in common 25 to 30 CD8+ CDR3 sequences.

Genomic DNA provided the template from which TCR beta VDJ and CDR3 profiles were obtained. TCRdb re-analysed the reads in MiXCR, keeping a single row per CDR3 protein. Among 150,000 or so distinct CDR3 sequences, 63% were seen once, and the ten largest hold 45%. This clonotype was detected ten times or more. Its specificity is not known. A junction boundary mismatches the germline segment, possibly from a read error. The source material was sorted CD4+, CD8+, or CD8+CD57+ T cells (not recorded which) from PBMCs. The receptor comes from a human donor in good health.

CDR3 sequence reads: CGASSGLMRSYEQYF. In nucleotides, the CDR3 is TGCGGTGCTAGCTCCGGTTTGATGCGGTCCTACGAGCAGTACTTC. The rearrangement links TRBV20-1 to TRBJ2-7, with D possibly TRBD2 on 5 matching bases. CDR1 and CDR2 from the germline V gene are DFQATT and SNEGSKA (reference sequence). The CDR3 loop spans 15 amino acids.